What follows are 20 T cell receptor beta chains derived from one specimen sequenced in a study. Data came from immunoSEQ multiplex PCR; TCRdb stores just in-frame clones and leaves some out. The data contain tens of thousands of clones, over 85% of them seen just once; the ten biggest clones take up around 4.5%. Sequenced: PBMCs. These receptors originate from a man aged 35-49 years with rheumatoid arthritis.

The V gene is TRBV11-2, the J gene TRBJ2-1; TRBD2 agrees at 8 bases. Germline V gives CDR1 SGHAT, CDR2 FQNNGV. The CDR3 length is 18 residues. V lost 6 bases to trimming and J lost 1 base; unmatched junction nucleotides: 14. In nucleotides, the CDR3 is TGTGCCAGCAGAACCGTCCTTGCCGGGAGGGGATCCTACAATGAGCAGTTCTTC. Protein sequence: CASRTVLAGRGSYNEQFF.

The chain combines TRBV11-2 with TRBJ1-1; the match to TRBD1 covers 7 bases. The length of the CDR3 is 13 residues. Germline loops: CDR1 SGHAT, CDR2 FQNNGV. V trimming: 6 bases; J trimming: 6 bases; junction bases outside the gene matches: 7. CDR3 region: CASREGTAPEAFF. In DNA form, the CDR3 reads TGTGCCAGCAGAGAGGGGACAGCCCCTGAAGCTTTCTTT. The full variable domain, with the rest looked up from reference TRBV11-2 and TRBJ1-1, is EAGVAQSPRYKIIEKRQSVAFWCNPISGHATLYWYQQILGQGPKLLIQFQNNGVVDDSQLPKDRFSAERLKGVDSTLKIQPAKLEDSAVYLCASREGTAPEAFFGQGTRLTVV.

This chain links TRBV6-5 with TRBJ2-7, with 10 bases lining up with TRBD1. CDR1 is MNHEY and CDR2 is SVGAGI in the germline V gene. The J segment lost 4 bases and the V segment lost 0 bases, leaving 3 bases of the junction unmatched. The CDR3 has 15 amino acids. CDR3 sequence reads: CASSYSTGGKYEQYF. In DNA form, the CDR3 reads TGTGCCAGCAGTTACTCGACAGGGGGCAAGTACGAGCAGTACTTC.

The V gene is TRBV4-1, the J gene TRBJ1-4, with D unresolved. The CDR3 is 15 amino acids. V was trimmed by 2 bases and J by 4 bases, leaving 11 bases between them. Germline CDR1 is MGHRA and CDR2 is YSYEKL. The CDR3 sequence: CASSQPGRVNEKLFF. CDR3 nucleotides: TGCGCCAGCAGCCAACCGGGCAGAGTTAATGAAAAACTGTTTTTT.

V is TRBV13 and J is TRBJ2-2, with a tentative D call TRBD1 (5 bases). The germline V gene encodes CDR1 PRHDT and CDR2 FYEKMQ (reference sequence). There are 12 residues in the CDR3. The V and J ends lost 9 bases and 6 bases respectively, with 11 bases between them. The CDR3 sequence: CASTQGAGELFF. In DNA, the CDR3 is TGTGCCAGTACGCAGGGCGCCGGGGAGCTGTTTTTT.

This clone was seen only once. The rearrangement joins TRBV3-1 (or the pseudogene TRBV3-2) to TRBJ1-1, with D possibly matching TRBD1 (5 bases). The CDR3 runs to 15 residues. Trimming cost V 1 base and J 7 bases, with 16 bases left between them. The germline V gene encodes CDR1 LGHDT and CDR2 YNNKEL (reference sequence). The DNA of the CDR3 is TGTGCCAGCAGCCAAGGTTTGTCAGGGATCAATGAAGCTTTCTTT. Residues: CASSQGLSGINEAFF.

The rearrangement joins TRBV28 to TRBJ2-7, with D possibly being TRBD2 (6 bases). The CDR3 is 11 amino acids. With 6 bases removed from V and 8 bases from J, the gap between germline ends came to 11 bases. Germline CDR1 is MDHEN and CDR2 is SYDVKM. CDR3 sequence: CASRSGLKQYF. The CDR3 nucleotides are TGTGCCAGCAGGTCGGGACTGAAGCAGTACTTC.

The chain links TRBV7-3 to TRBJ2-5; 7 positions match TRBD1. CDR3 length equals 15 residues. With 2 bases clipped from V and 5 bases from J, the junction kept 8 bases outside the gene matches. Germline CDR1 SGHTA, CDR2 FQGTGA. The CDR3 protein is CASSLGRQGVETQYF. The CDR3 DNA reads as TGTGCCAGCAGCTTAGGCCGACAGGGCGTGGAGACCCAGTACTTC.

The chain couples TRBV28 to TRBJ2-1; D might be TRBD1 (7 bases). In germline, CDR1 is MDHEN, CDR2 SYDVKM. V dropped 3 bases and J dropped 3 bases, with 12 bases sitting between them. CDR3 length: 15 amino acids. The CDR3 sequence: CASSLRQGGYNEQFF. Written as DNA, the CDR3 is TGTGCCAGCAGTTTGAGACAGGGAGGCTACAATGAGCAGTTCTTC.

This chain connects TRBV28 to TRBJ2-7, with 8 bases matching TRBD1. Germline V lookup: CDR1 MDHEN, CDR2 SYDVKM. Trimming took 3 bases from V and 7 from J; bases not matched to a gene: 26. This CDR3 comprises 20 residues. CDR3: CASSFAGDRRYPSLSWEQYF. DNA for the CDR3: TGTGCCAGCAGTTTCGCCGGGGACAGGAGATACCCATCCCTCTCGTGGGAGCAGTACTTC.

The chain has TRBV18 and TRBJ2-2; either TRBD1 or TRBD2 may supply D (5 bases each). V lost 3 bases, J lost 4 bases, and 12 bases lay in between. CDR1 is KGHSH, CDR2 LQKENI, per germline. This CDR3 comprises 15 residues. The CDR3 bases are TGTGCCAGCTCACCGCAGGGACGGTCCACCGGGGAGCTGTTTTTT. This sequence encodes CASSPQGRSTGELFF.

The chain is built from TRBV4-1 and TRBJ1-2; perhaps TRBD1 as D (5 bases). Trimming left V 1 base short and J 6 bases short, with 12 bases between. This CDR3 is built from 14 residues. CDR1 and CDR2 (germline): MGHRA, YSYEKL. CDR3 residues: CASSQGTGFDGYTF. CDR3 bases: TGCGCCAGCAGCCAAGGCACAGGATTCGATGGCTACACCTTC.

The rearrangement joins TRBV7-9 to TRBJ1-3; 8 positions agree with TRBD1. Trimming removed 5 bases from V and 2 bases from J; junction bases left unmatched: 5. The CDR3 contains 15 residues. Germline CDR1 SEHNR, CDR2 FQNEAQ (reference sequence). CDR3 in amino acids: CASSPVTGAGNTIYF. The CDR3 DNA is TGTGCCAGCAGCCCGGTGACAGGGGCTGGAAACACCATATATTTT.

This rearrangement joins TRBV11-2 to TRBJ1-1; no clear D. The V gene lost 5 bases and the J gene lost 5 bases, with 12 bases spanning the gap. This CDR3 has 13 residues. Looked up from germline, CDR1 is SGHAT and CDR2 is FQNNGV. The chain's CDR3 is CASSPGWGTEAFF. The CDR3 region has the DNA TGTGCCAGCAGCCCTGGCTGGGGAACTGAAGCTTTCTTT.

The rearrangement links TRBV7-8 to TRBJ2-1; 7 bases fit TRBD1. Germline loops: CDR1 SGHVS, CDR2 FQNEAQ. The CDR3 extends over 15 amino acids. V was pared by 1 base and J by 3 bases, with 3 bases of the junction left unmatched. The CDR3 region is CASSLGDSNYNEQFF. CDR3 nucleotide sequence: TGTGCCAGCAGCTTAGGGGACAGCAACTACAATGAGCAGTTCTTC.

The DNA of the CDR3 is TGCGCCAGCAGCTTGCCGTCCACTGAAGCTTTCTTT. Protein product: CASSLPSTEAFF. The rearrangement joins TRBV5-1 to TRBJ1-1; D gene ambiguous. Between the trimmed V and J ends, which lost 1 base and 4 bases, there was a span of 5 bases. The CDR3 sequence is 12 residues long. Germline CDR1 SGHRS, CDR2 YFSETQ. The full variable domain, completed using reference TRBV5-1 and TRBJ1-1, is KAGVTQTPRYLIKTRGQQVTLSCSPISGHRSVSWYQQTPGQGLQFLFEYFSETQRNKGNFPGRFSGRQFSNSRSEMNVSTLELGDSALYLCASSLPSTEAFFGQGTRLTVV.

The V call is TRBV4-1, the J call TRBJ1-5; a weak D match, TRBD1 (5 bases). CDR1 and CDR2 (germline): MGHRA, YSYEKL. This CDR3 is built from 15 residues. V was pared by 0 bases and J by 1 base, with 7 bases between. For the CDR3, the DNA is TGCGCCAGCAGCCAAGAATGGGGGAGCAATCAGCCCCAGCATTTT. Protein product: CASSQEWGSNQPQHF.

Comment on this clone: Other DNA sequences in this specimen translate into the identical CDR3. The V call is TRBV9, the J call TRBJ2-1; the D gene is possibly TRBD2 (5 bases). This CDR3 is 15 amino acids long. Germline CDR1 SGDLS, CDR2 YYNGEE. Trimming left V 0 bases short and J 1 base short, with 8 bases between. The CDR3 DNA is TGTGCCAGCAGCGTAGGCGGACTGTCCTACAATGAGCAGTTCTTC. Translating it yields CASSVGGLSYNEQFF.

The rearrangement uses TRBV7-2 and TRBJ1-5; D is unclear. This CDR3 region has 15 residues. Trimming took 5 bases from V and 7 from J, leaving 18 bases between them. The germline V gene encodes CDR1 SGHTA and CDR2 FQGNSA. The DNA of the CDR3 is TGTGCCAGCAGCCCGGACGGCCTGTCTAGGCAGCCCCAGCATTTT. This translates into CASSPDGLSRQPQHF.

The chain links TRBV28 to TRBJ1-1, with TRBD1 identical over 8 bases. The trim removed 5 bases at V and 4 bases at J, leaving 9 bases unmatched. The CDR3 consists of 15 residues. Germline V lookup: CDR1 MDHEN, CDR2 SYDVKM. CDR3 protein: CASSGSDRVATEAFF. CDR3 DNA sequence: TGTGCCAGCAGTGGCTCGGACAGGGTGGCCACTGAAGCTTTCTTT.